The rows below give T cell receptor beta chains drawn from one sample of a study of molecular identifiers for immune sequencing clone quantification. TCRdb reanalysed the PCR reads using MiXCR and keeps one entry per CDR3 protein. The profile covers 85,000 to 100,000 distinct CDR3 sequences, with roughly 26% appearing a single time and 0.94% taken by the ten largest. The source material was naive CD8+ T cells from blood, with Jurkat cell RNA spiked in. These TCRs come from a human donor in good health. Some libraries in this study had Jurkat cell RNA spiked in. The CDR3 runs from the conserved cysteine through the conserved F or W. D genes are given only for firm matches. Not all rows give a size; the values are once, few, many and, for expanded clones, a class.

>TRBJ2-5|.|many|TRBV11-2
CASSLAVYQETQYF
TGTGCCAGCAGCTTAGCGGTCTACCAAGAGACCCAGTACTTC
>TRBJ2-1|TRBD2|many|TRBV7-6
CASSSLAGGDEQFF
TGTGCCAGCAGCTCCTTAGCGGGAGGGGATGAGCAGTTCTTC
>TRBJ2-5|TRBD2|many|TRBV7-9
CASSTRTSGAETQYF
TGTGCCAGCAGCACCCGGACTAGCGGGGCTGAGACCCAGTACTTC
>TRBJ2-4|TRBD1|few|TRBV7-8
CASSLKGQGAVGLDIQYF
TGTGCCAGCAGCTTAAAGGGACAGGGGGCGGTGGGGTTGGACATTCAGTACTTC
>TRBJ2-2|.|many|TRBV27
CAPRRLRAWTGELFF
TGTGCCCCCAGAAGACTACGAGCTTGGACCGGGGAGCTGTTTTTT
>TRBJ2-7|.|many|TRBV15
CATSEIDSYEQYF
TGTGCCACCAGCGAAATTGACAGTTACGAGCAGTACTTC
>TRBJ1-1|TRBD1|.|TRBV6-1
CASREFRGTGGNTEAFF
TGTGCCAGCAGAGAATTTAGAGGGACAGGTGGGAACACTGAAGCTTTCTTT
>TRBJ2-5|.|.|TRBV7-9
CASSLAQEETQYF
TGTGCCAGCAGCTTAGCGCAGGAAGAGACCCAGTACTTC
>TRBJ2-1|TRBD2|.|TRBV4-3
CASGPISGGAYEQFF
TGCGCCAGCGGCCCAATTAGCGGGGGGGCCTATGAGCAGTTCTTC
>TRBJ2-7|.|.|TRBV28
CASSEGSLESYEQYF
TGTGCCAGCAGTGAAGGATCGTTGGAATCCTACGAGCAGTACTTC
>TRBJ2-7|.|many|TRBV4-3
CASSPTTGAGVRYEQYF
TGCGCCAGCAGCCCGACCACAGGGGCGGGAGTTAGATACGAGCAGTACTTC
>TRBJ2-3|TRBD2|many|TRBV11-3
CASSPHLGLAGEVTDTQYF
TGTGCCAGCAGCCCCCACCTCGGACTAGCGGGAGAGGTAACAGATACGCAGTATTTT
>TRBJ2-5|TRBD1|few|TRBV12-3/TRBV12-4
CASSLDRGETQYF
TGTGCCAGCAGTTTAGACAGGGGAGAGACCCAGTACTTC
>TRBJ2-2|TRBD2|.|TRBV9
CASSDGLAGANTVELFF
TGTGCCAGCAGCGACGGACTAGCGGGCGCGAACACCGTGGAGCTGTTTTTT
>TRBJ1-5|.|many|TRBV5-6
CASSLFIGLQGASNQPQHF
TGTGCCAGCAGCTTGTTCATCGGGTTACAGGGAGCGAGCAATCAGCCCCAGCATTTT
>TRBJ2-3|.|many|TRBV7-9
CASTIFRTDTQYF
TGTGCCAGCACCATATTTCGGACAGATACGCAGTATTTT
>TRBJ2-1|.|many|TRBV4-3
CASSQVAMSSYNEQFF
TGCGCCAGCAGCCAAGTGGCGATGAGCTCCTACAATGAGCAGTTCTTC
>TRBJ1-1|.|.|TRBV13
CASSLPTENTEAFF
TGTGCCAGCAGCTTACCGACAGAAAACACTGAAGCTTTCTTT
>TRBJ2-1|.|.|TRBV2
CASSGLDNEQFF
TGTGCCAGCAGTGGATTGGACAATGAGCAGTTCTTC
>TRBJ1-1|.|many|TRBV6-2/TRBV6-3
CASSNPATQQEAFF
TGTGCCAGCAGTAACCCTGCGACCCAACAAGAAGCTTTCTTT
>TRBJ1-6|.|few|TRBV6-1
CATHRSSYNSPLHF
TGTGCCACCCATCGGAGCTCCTATAATTCACCCCTCCACTTT
>TRBJ2-1|TRBD1|.|TRBV19
CASSIGQGIGNEQFF
TGTGCCAGTAGTATAGGACAGGGGATTGGCAATGAGCAGTTCTTC
>TRBJ2-5|.|many|TRBV7-9
CASRDLLIETQYF
TGTGCCAGCCGGGACCTTCTTATAGAGACCCAGTACTTC
>TRBJ2-7|.|.|TRBV20-1
CSARDPDSRSYEQYF
TGCAGTGCTAGAGACCCGGACTCCCGTTCCTACGAGCAGTACTTC
>TRBJ1-5|.|.|TRBV20-1
CSARSRGIEVPYSNQPQRF
TGCAGTGCTAGATCCAGGGGCATTGAAGTCCCTTATAGCAATCAGCCCCAGCGTTTT
>TRBJ2-4|.|few|TRBV3-2
CASSQAGAPKNIQYF
TGTGCCAGCAGCCAAGCGGGGGCTCCCAAAAACATTCAGTACTTC
>TRBJ2-7|TRBD2|many|TRBV7-9
CASSAGTSSYEQYF
TGTGCCAGCAGCGCGGGGACTAGCTCCTACGAGCAGTACTTC